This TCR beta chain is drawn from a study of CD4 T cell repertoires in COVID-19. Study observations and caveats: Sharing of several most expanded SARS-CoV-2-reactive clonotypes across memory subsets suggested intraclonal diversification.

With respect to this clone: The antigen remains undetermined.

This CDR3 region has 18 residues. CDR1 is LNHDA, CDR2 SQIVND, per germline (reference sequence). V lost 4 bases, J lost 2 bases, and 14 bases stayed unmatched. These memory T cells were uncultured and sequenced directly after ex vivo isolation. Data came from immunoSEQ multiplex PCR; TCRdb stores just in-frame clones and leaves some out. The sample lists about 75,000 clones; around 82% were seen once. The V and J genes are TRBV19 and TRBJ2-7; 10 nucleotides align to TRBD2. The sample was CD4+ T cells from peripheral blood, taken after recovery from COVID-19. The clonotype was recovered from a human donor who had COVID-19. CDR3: CASSKTSGSTRYPYEQYF. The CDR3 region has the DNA TGTGCCAGTAGTAAGACTAGCGGGTCTACCCGGTACCCCTACGAGCAGTACTTC.